This T cell receptor (beta chain) comes out of a study of CD8+ T cells in alopecia areata. Sample treatment: oral pan-JAK inhibitor, 5-10 mg twice daily. After isolation, RNA underwent reverse transcription to generate cDNA as the sequencing template. Repertoires were generated with immunoSEQ multiplex PCR, while TCRdb's copy carries only in-frame clones and drops some. The table has around 150,000 clones, 50% to 65% seen once. Deletions cut 0 bases from V and 4 bases from J, with 13 bases between. From germline, CDR1 is SGHDT and CDR2 YYEEEE. The CDR3 extends over 15 amino acids. The sequence came from a human donor with alopecia areata. Sequenced material: CD4+ T cells sorted from blood, taken at week 24, from a patient treated with tofacitinib. This rearrangement joins TRBV5-6 to TRBJ1-2, with D hard to call. The CDR3 here is CASSLVAGRSYGYTF. The CDR3 coding sequence is TGTGCCAGCAGCTTGGTGGCCGGAAGAAGCTATGGCTACACCTTC.